This T cell receptor beta chain appears in the sequencing data of a study of OX40 agonist ivuxolimab in advanced cancers. Notes on the study in general: Both blood CD4+ and CD8+ T cells showed clonal growth by week 6 at 0.1 to 3.0 mg/kg. Among expanded peripheral T cells, antigen specificity went undetermined.

Autoimmune disease history or systemic immunosuppression was exclusionary. This clone appeared a single time. What it binds is unknown. This CDR3 has 13 amino acids. V was pared by 0 bases and J by 6 bases, with 7 bases between. Per germline, CDR1 MNHNY and CDR2 SVGAGI (reference sequence). Using immunoSEQ multiplex PCR, the repertoire was profiled, and TCRdb retains in-frame clones only, with some absent. The sample records 65,000 to 70,000 clones, more than 75% being singletons. The receptor was derived from an adult with an advanced solid tumor such as melanoma, head and neck, liver or kidney cancer. The sample was CD4+ or CD8+ T cells sorted from blood, taken in a trial of the OX40 agonist ivuxolimab. The chain recombines TRBV6-6 with TRBJ2-3; D is undetermined. This CDR3 reads CASSYSSKDTQYF. The DNA for the CDR3 is TGTGCCAGCAGTTACTCGTCGAAGGATACGCAGTATTTT.